This TCR beta chain appears in the sequencing data of a study of blood T cells in healthy people across ages. For the second PCR, which ran for roughly 7 to 11 cycles, a sample-barcoded 5' primer and a J-beta primer mix were used. One entry per CDR3 protein results from TCRdb running MiXCR on the 5' RACE reads. Found here are about 1.5 million distinct CDR3 sequences, 35% to 45% of them singletons; the top ten hold roughly 3.7%. The length of the CDR3 is 15 residues. Germline V gene data show CDR1 as MDHEN and CDR2 as SYDVKM. The V segment lost 3 bases and the J segment 9 bases; nucleotides outside the gene matches: 8.

The rearrangement uses TRBV28 and TRBJ2-1, with 10 bases lining up with TRBD2. The source is a woman aged 18-29 years in good health. Input material: blood. CDR3 in DNA: TGTGCCAGCAGTTTGACTAGCGGGTTCCCCACTGAGCAGTTCTTC. Translation gives CASSLTSGFPTEQFF.